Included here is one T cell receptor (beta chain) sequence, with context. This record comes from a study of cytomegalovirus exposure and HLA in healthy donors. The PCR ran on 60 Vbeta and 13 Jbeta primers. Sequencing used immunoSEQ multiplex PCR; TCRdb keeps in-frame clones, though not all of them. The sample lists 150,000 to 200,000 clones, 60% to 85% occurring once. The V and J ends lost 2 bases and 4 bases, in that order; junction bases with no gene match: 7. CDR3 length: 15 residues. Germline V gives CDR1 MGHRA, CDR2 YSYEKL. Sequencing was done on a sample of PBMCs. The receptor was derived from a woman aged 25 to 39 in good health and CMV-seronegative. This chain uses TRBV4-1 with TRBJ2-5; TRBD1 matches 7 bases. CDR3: CASSQRDRAAETQYF. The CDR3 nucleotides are TGCGCCAGCAGCCAACGAGACAGGGCCGCAGAGACCCAGTACTTC.